One and the same sample provided the 13 T cell receptor beta chains below, sequenced in a study of blood T cell repertoires in COVID-19. The protocol was immunoSEQ multiplex PCR, while the TCRdb copy is restricted to in-frame clones and leaves out a portion. The sample carries about 87,000 clones, around four fifths recorded once. Sequencing input: peripheral blood. These receptors were taken from a woman aged 55-75 years with acute or convalescent COVID-19.

The chain couples TRBV6-6 to TRBJ1-2; 8 bases line up with TRBD1. Germline values: CDR1 MNHNY, CDR2 SVGAGI (reference sequence). V dropped 3 bases and J dropped 0; count of bases not matched to a gene: 6. The CDR3 spans 16 residues. In DNA, the CDR3 is TGTGCCAGCAGTTATGGTGGGACAGGAGCTAACTATGGCTACACCTTC. It encodes CASSYGGTGANYGYTF.

V gene TRBV10-1 combines with J gene TRBJ1-1; D is possibly TRBD1 (6 bases). Between the trimmed V and J ends, which lost 7 bases and 0 bases, there was a span of 12 bases. From germline, CDR1 is WNHNN and CDR2 SYGVQD (reference sequence). The CDR3 spans 14 residues. The CDR3 sequence: CASTQDSLNTEAFF. The CDR3 DNA sequence: TGCGCCAGCACCCAGGACAGCTTGAACACTGAAGCTTTCTTT.

The gene calls are TRBV7-6 and TRBJ2-7; tentatively, D is TRBD2 (7 bases). The CDR3 contains 16 residues. The V end lost 3 bases, the J end lost 2 bases, and 17 bases lay between the germline ends. Germline-derived CDR1 and CDR2 are SGHVS and FNYEAQ. Written as DNA, the CDR3 is TGTGCCAGCAGCTTTGAGGGGGGAGGGGTCCCCTACGAGCAGTACTTC. The encoded protein is CASSFEGGGVPYEQYF.

This clone was seen only a few times. V usage is TRBV2 and J usage is TRBJ2-1, with 8 bases lining up with TRBD2. The ends lost 6 bases at V and 5 bases at J; junction bases unmatched: 6. The CDR3 sequence is 14 residues long. The V gene's germline CDR1 is SNHLY and CDR2 FYNNEI. The CDR3 DNA follows: TGTGCCAGCAGGACTAGCGAAGGGAACAATGAGCAGTTCTTC. This translates into CASRTSEGNNEQFF.

This rearrangement joins TRBV5-1 to TRBJ2-2; D might be TRBD2 (6 bases). Trimming pared 4 bases from V and 3 bases from J, leaving 10 bases between. Germline loops: CDR1 SGHRS, CDR2 YFSETQ. This CDR3 is built from 14 residues. Here the CDR3 DNA reads TGCGCCAGCAGCGGAGGGCCGTACACCGGGGAGCTGTTTTTT. Translation gives CASSGGPYTGELFF.

This rearrangement joins TRBV11-2 to TRBJ1-2; possibly TRBD1 for D (6 bases). CDR1 and CDR2 (germline): SGHAT, FQNNGV. This CDR3 spans 13 amino acids. V lost 7 bases and J lost 2, with 11 bases in between. The CDR3 nucleotides read TGTGCCAGCACGAGAACAGGGAACTATGGCTACACCTTC. This sequence encodes CASTRTGNYGYTF.

In DNA, the CDR3 is TGTGCCAGCAGCTGGGTTTCGCGACAGGGGCGATCGACCGGGGAGCTGTTTTTT. Amino acids: CASSWVSRQGRSTGELFF. The rearrangement joins TRBV5-5 to TRBJ2-2, with 8 bases aligning to TRBD1. Germline lookup yields CDR1 SGHKS and CDR2 YYEKEE (reference sequence). J lost 5 bases, V lost 3 bases, and 15 bases had no gene match. This CDR3 is built from 18 residues. The variable domain in full, with the rest retrieved from reference TRBV5-5 and TRBJ2-2, is DAGVTQSPTHLIKTRGQQVTLRCSPISGHKSVSWYQQVLGQGPQFIFQYYEKEERGRGNFPDRFSARQFPNYSSELNVNALLLGDSALYLCASSWVSRQGRSTGELFFGEGSRLTVL.

This clone appeared once. This chain links TRBV5-1 with TRBJ2-5, with 8 bases aligning to TRBD2. There are 14 residues in the CDR3. Germline V gives CDR1 SGHRS, CDR2 YFSETQ. V trimming: 1 base; J trimming: 1 base; junction bases outside the gene matches: 0. CDR3 DNA sequence: TGCGCCAGCAGCTTGAGCGGGGGCCAAGAGACCCAGTACTTC. Translated: CASSLSGGQETQYF.

This clone was seen once. This CDR3 reads CAISEVTGGTYGYTF. CDR3 nucleotide sequence: TGTGCCATCAGTGAGGTGACAGGGGGGACCTATGGCTACACCTTC. V usage is TRBV10-3 and J usage is TRBJ1-2; TRBD1 agrees at 9 bases. CDR1 is ENHRY and CDR2 is SYGVKD in the germline V gene. V shed 2 bases, J shed 4 bases, and the junction held 5 bases outside the gene matches. The CDR3 consists of 15 residues.

This clone was seen more than once but under ten times. The rearrangement uses TRBV10-3 and TRBJ2-7; D is perhaps TRBD1 (7 bases). There are 17 residues in the CDR3. Trimming removed 4 bases at V and 5 bases at J, with 24 bases between. Germline V gene data show CDR1 as ENHRY and CDR2 as SYGVKD. The CDR3 DNA is TGTGCCATCAGTGCAAGACAGGGTGGGCTAGCGCGCCACGAGCAGTACTTC. Residues: CAISARQGGLARHEQYF.

The chain uses TRBV19 and TRBJ1-1, with D possibly TRBD1 on 6 matching bases. V lost 7 bases, J lost 7 bases, and 19 bases lay in between. The CDR3 has 14 residues. Germline lookup yields CDR1 LNHDA and CDR2 SQIVND (reference sequence). The CDR3 loop reads CASTQEPGGHEAFF. The CDR3 nucleotides are TGTGCCAGTACACAAGAACCGGGGGGCCATGAAGCTTTCTTT.

The V and J genes are TRBV5-1 and TRBJ2-5; 7 bases agree with TRBD1. CDR1 and CDR2 from the germline V gene are SGHRS and YFSETQ. With 3 bases clipped from V and 4 bases from J, the junction kept 9 bases outside the gene matches. CDR3 length: 15 residues. CDR3 protein: CASSSTGQASETQYF. The DNA for the CDR3 is TGCGCCAGCAGCTCGACCGGACAGGCCTCAGAGACCCAGTACTTC.

Regarding this clone: Other DNA sequences in this specimen translate into the identical CDR3. The chain employs TRBV12-3 or TRBV12-4 and TRBJ2-7; 7 positions agree with TRBD1. This CDR3 comprises 12 residues. V was clipped by 5 bases and J by 3 bases; unmatched bases: 1. DNA for the CDR3: TGTGCCAGCAGTCGGGACAGCTACGAGCAGTACTTC. This encodes CASSRDSYEQYF.